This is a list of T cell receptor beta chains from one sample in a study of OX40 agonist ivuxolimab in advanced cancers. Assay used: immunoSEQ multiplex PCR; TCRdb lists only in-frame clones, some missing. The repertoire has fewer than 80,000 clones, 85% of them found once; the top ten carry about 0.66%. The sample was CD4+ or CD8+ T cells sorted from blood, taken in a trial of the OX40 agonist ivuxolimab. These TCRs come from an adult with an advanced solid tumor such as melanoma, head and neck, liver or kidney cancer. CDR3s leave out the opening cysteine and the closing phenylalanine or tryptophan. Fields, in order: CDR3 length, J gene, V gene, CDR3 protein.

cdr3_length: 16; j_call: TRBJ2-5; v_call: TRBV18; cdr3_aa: ASSPQLAGGRYQETQY
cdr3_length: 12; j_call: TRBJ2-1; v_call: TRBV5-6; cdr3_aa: ASSTTPPRREQF
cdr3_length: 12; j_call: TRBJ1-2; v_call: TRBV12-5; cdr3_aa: ASGIGTAYYGYT
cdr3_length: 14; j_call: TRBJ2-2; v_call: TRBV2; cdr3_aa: ASSWTSGGITGELF
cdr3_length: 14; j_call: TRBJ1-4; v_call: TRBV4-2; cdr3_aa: ASSQSPGPLNEKLF
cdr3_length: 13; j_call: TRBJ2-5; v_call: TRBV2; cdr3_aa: ASSGGGGPLETQY
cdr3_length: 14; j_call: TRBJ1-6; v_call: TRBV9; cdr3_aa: ASSSYPTNPNSPLH
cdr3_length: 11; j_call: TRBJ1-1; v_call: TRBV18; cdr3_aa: ASSPYEASQAF
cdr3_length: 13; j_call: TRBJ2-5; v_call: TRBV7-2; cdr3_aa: ASSRASGGGETQY
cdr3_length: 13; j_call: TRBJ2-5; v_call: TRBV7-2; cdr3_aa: ASSLLAGGGETQY
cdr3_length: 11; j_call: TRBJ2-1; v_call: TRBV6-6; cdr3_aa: VSGHRMNNEQF
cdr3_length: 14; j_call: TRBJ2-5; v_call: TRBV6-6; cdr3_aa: ASRKGAGGRQETQY
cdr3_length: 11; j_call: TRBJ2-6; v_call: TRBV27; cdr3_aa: ASRTSGANVLT
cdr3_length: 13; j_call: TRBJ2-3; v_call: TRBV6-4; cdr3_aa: ASSRNGQSTDTQY